This T cell receptor beta chain was documented in a study of blood T cell repertoires in COVID-19 (dated by TCRdb to the early 2020s). For the wider study: Samples covering the acute and convalescent phases of COVID-19 were provided by collaborators in the United States, Italy and Spain. The dataset comprised deeply sampled blood TCRbeta repertoires from subjects exposed to, actively infected with, or recovered from COVID-19. Nearly every sample came with metadata listing a de-identified subject ID, COVID-19 status, age in years and sex. The repertoires were made available in a free public database intended to serve as a resource for research on the immune response to SARS-CoV-2. The material from the prospective study consisted of cDNA or gDNA derived from T cells, B-cell-depleted T cells, or PBMCs. Samples came from the ongoing ImmuneRACE study (first 160 participants) plus 1,254 subjects from 6 global collaborators. Where available, HLA class I and class II types were taken from metadata supplied by the sample provider and were not determined by assay-based typing.

The cysteine opens and the phenylalanine closes a CDR3 of 22 amino acids. Solely the CDR3 DNA is kept, with 66 bases framed from the first base. The junction shows trimming of 0 bases on V and 0 bases on J, and the gene matches do not reach 19 bases of it. The germline V gene provides CDR1 MNHNS and CDR2 SASEGT. Turning to this clone: Its cognate antigen has yet to be identified. Base qualities are missing; no much larger clone stands one base away.

Collaborating institutions collected whole blood in K2EDTA tubes following their own protocols. For TCRbeta analysis, collaborators shipped samples as frozen whole blood, isolated PBMCs, or DNA extracted from either of those sample types. The immunoSEQ Assay, a bias-controlled multiplex PCR, was used to amplify TCRbeta CDR3 regions from genomic DNA. As for how the authors treated the data: Within the assay, amplification of reference gene primers was used to estimate how many nucleated cells each sample contained. Sequence reads were collapsed and filtered to measure the absolute abundance of every unique TCRbeta CDR3 rearrangement. For each sample, productive Simpson clonality was calculated as the square root of Simpson's diversity index over productive rearrangements. Held by TCRdb, this immuneACCESS table contains in-frame sequences only and omits some clones. Under half of the omission traces to an unresolved V gene where checked; the cause of the rest is unknown. That table gives V, J and clone size, and the DNA gave D and trimming. Across this sample there are 130,000 or so clones, with around four fifths seen only once. The ten biggest clones cover about 6% of the sample.

The paper's findings and limits, for the study overall: How much clinical and demographic metadata was included differed by source and by participant, and the metadata was provided uncurated.

The sequenced material came from peripheral blood. The sequence was collected from a man older than 75 with active or convalescent COVID-19. The chain is made from TRBV6-1 and TRBJ1-3; TRBD1 matches 8 bases in the middle. DNA sequence: TGTGCCAGCAGTGAAGCTCGGGACAGGTTTCACCGAGGTGGGTTCTCTGGAAACACCATATATTTT. Its coded protein is CASSEARDRFHRGGFSGNTIYF.